These 24 T cell receptor beta chains originate from one sample sequenced in a study of T cell repertoires in ileal Crohn's disease. The data were produced by immunoSEQ multiplex PCR, yet TCRdb's version contains in-frame clones alone and is incomplete. This sample yields around 8,500 clones, of which approximately 96% are seen a single time; 0.2% to 0.25% belongs to the top ten. The sequencing input was ileal tissue. Receptors originate from an adult with Crohn's disease.

This rearrangement joins TRBV4-2 to TRBJ1-6; 9 nucleotides line up with TRBD1. The ends lost 4 bases at V and 6 bases at J; junction bases unmatched: 16. The CDR3 is made up of 19 amino acids. Germline assignment: CDR1 LGHNA and CDR2 YNFKEQ. DNA of the CDR3: TGTGCCAGCAGCCGGCAATATAGGACAGGGGAGTATTTTAATTCACCCCTCCACTTT. It specifies CASSRQYRTGEYFNSPLHF.

The rearrangement links TRBV4-1 to TRBJ2-7, with 15 nucleotides matching TRBD2. The CDR3 has 16 residues. Trimming at V came to 4 bases and at J to 3 bases, leaving 4 bases not matched to a gene. The V gene's germline CDR1 is MGHRA and CDR2 YSYEKL. Written as DNA, the CDR3 is TGCGCCAGCAGCCCATCGGGACTAGCGGGGGGCTACGAGCAGTACTTC. This gives the protein CASSPSGLAGGYEQYF.

This rearrangement joins TRBV9 to TRBJ1-2; possibly TRBD1 for D (5 bases). V was clipped by 0 bases and J by 5 bases, with 11 bases between them. This CDR3 region has 14 residues. Germline CDR1 SGDLS, CDR2 YYNGEE. The CDR3 bases are TGTGCCAGCAGCGTAGGTGCTAAGGGGTATGGCTACACCTTC. Translating gives CASSVGAKGYGYTF.

V is TRBV6-6 and J is TRBJ1-5; D ambiguous. Per germline, CDR1 MNHNY and CDR2 SVGAGI (reference sequence). This CDR3 comprises 14 residues. V dropped 7 bases and J dropped 2 bases, with 12 bases sitting between them. The CDR3 DNA reads TGTGCCAGCACCCCCGCCCCGGGCAATCAGCCCCAGCATTTT. It specifies CASTPAPGNQPQHF.

The chain uses TRBV11-1 and TRBJ1-2, with a tentative D call TRBD1 (5 bases). Germline-derived CDR1 and CDR2 are SGHAT and FQDESV (reference sequence). V was cut by 1 base and J by 4 bases, with 10 bases left in between. This CDR3 is built from 14 residues. Here the CDR3 DNA reads TGTGCCAGCAGCTTAGGAGTAGGGGCCTATGGCTACACCTTC. Amino acid sequence: CASSLGVGAYGYTF.

The rearrangement links TRBV10-2 to TRBJ1-2; D call uncertain. The CDR3 consists of 12 residues. Trimming took 4 bases from V and 6 from J, leaving 9 bases between them. CDR1 is WSHSY, CDR2 SAAADI, per germline. The CDR3 DNA is TGCGCCAGCAGTGGGCAGAAAGATGGCTACACCTTC. Encoded protein: CASSGQKDGYTF.

J is TRBJ2-3 and V is TRBV15; 9 nucleotides align to TRBD2. The CDR3 has 16 amino acids. Germline assignment: CDR1 LNHNV and CDR2 YYDKDF (reference sequence). V lost 3 bases and J lost 2; bases outside the gene matches: 6. The CDR3: CATSREIAGATDTQYF. The CDR3 DNA reads as TGTGCCACCAGCAGGGAAATAGCGGGGGCCACAGATACGCAGTATTTT.

The gene calls are TRBV25-1 and TRBJ2-5; 7 nucleotides align to TRBD1. V shed 4 bases, J shed 2 bases, and the junction held 1 base outside the gene matches. Per germline, CDR1 MGHDK and CDR2 SYGVNS. The CDR3 is 13 residues long. The CDR3 reads CASSAQGQETQYF. CDR3 bases: TGTGCCAGCAGTGCACAGGGGCAAGAGACCCAGTACTTC. The complete variable domain, with remaining parts taken from reference TRBV25-1 and TRBJ2-5, reads EADIYQTPRYLVIGTGKKITLECSQTMGHDKMYWYQQDPGMELHLIHYSYGVNSTEKGDLSSESTVSRIRTEHFPLTLESARPSHTSQYLCASSAQGQETQYFGPGTRLLVL.

The rearrangement uses TRBV6-6 and TRBJ2-4; 9 nucleotides line up with TRBD2. The V and J ends lost 3 bases and 8 bases, in that order; junction bases with no gene match: 5. This CDR3 has 14 amino acids. CDR1 MNHNY and CDR2 SVGAGI come from the germline V gene (reference sequence). The CDR3 DNA reads as TGTGCCAGCAGTTATGGGACTAGCAGGGACATTCAGTACTTC. Its protein product is CASSYGTSRDIQYF.

The chain employs TRBV28 and TRBJ2-3; 7 nucleotides align to TRBD2. V trimming: 3 bases; J trimming: 2 bases; junction bases outside the gene matches: 11. This CDR3 is built from 17 residues. Germline values: CDR1 MDHEN, CDR2 SYDVKM. CDR3 DNA sequence: TGTGCCAGCAGTTTGTGGACTAGGGCAGGGTCCACAGATACGCAGTATTTT. Translating gives CASSLWTRAGSTDTQYF. Variable domain in full (rest from reference TRBV28 and TRBJ2-3): DVKVTQSSRYLVKRTGEKVFLECVQDMDHENMFWYRQDPGLGLRLIYFSYDVKMKEKGDIPEGYSVSREKKERFSLILESASTNQTSMYLCASSLWTRAGSTDTQYFGPGTRLTVL.

The gene calls are TRBV7-9 and TRBJ1-3; tentatively, D is TRBD1 (6 bases). The germline V and J ends were trimmed by 1 base and 4 bases, with 8 bases remaining between them. Germline assignment: CDR1 SEHNR and CDR2 FQNEAQ (reference sequence). CDR3 length equals 14 residues. The CDR3 spells CASSLVGAGNTIYF. The CDR3 DNA follows: TGTGCCAGCAGCTTAGTGGGGGCCGGAAACACCATATATTTT.

The J gene is TRBJ1-2, the V gene TRBV19, with D perhaps TRBD1 (6 bases). The V and J ends lost 1 base and 8 bases respectively, with 17 bases between them. This CDR3 region has 15 residues. Germline CDR1 and CDR2: LNHDA and SQIVND (reference sequence). The CDR3 sequence: CASSIVIKRTEGYTF. The CDR3, as DNA: TGTGCCAGTAGTATAGTAATTAAGCGGACAGAGGGCTACACCTTC.

CDR3 sequence: CASSGERGRGYTF. The CDR3 nucleotides read TGTGCCAGCAGTGGGGAAAGGGGGCGCGGCTACACCTTC. The chain couples TRBV2 to TRBJ1-2; 7 positions agree with TRBD1. The junction had 7 bases not matched to a gene; V was cut back by 4 bases and J by 8 bases. The germline V gene has CDR1 SNHLY and CDR2 FYNNEI. The CDR3 is made up of 13 amino acids.

The genes are TRBV14 and TRBJ1-3; tentatively, D is TRBD1 (5 bases). Between the trimmed V and J ends, which lost 1 base and 2 bases, there was a span of 6 bases. The CDR3 runs 14 residues. CDR1 and CDR2 from the germline V gene are SGHDN and FVKESK. In DNA, the CDR3 is TGTGCCAGCAGCCAAGTAGGGGCTGGAAACACCATATATTTT. It specifies CASSQVGAGNTIYF.

The gene calls are TRBV28 and TRBJ2-1, with 10 bases that match TRBD1. The CDR3 totals 16 residues. In germline, CDR1 is MDHEN, CDR2 SYDVKM. The V segment lost 8 bases and the J segment 6 bases; nucleotides outside the gene matches: 13. The CDR3 region is CASANLGQGSRNEQFF. In nucleotides, the CDR3 is TGTGCCAGCGCTAACCTGGGACAGGGGAGCCGCAATGAGCAGTTCTTC.

This rearrangement joins TRBV5-1 to TRBJ2-7; 8 nucleotides agree with TRBD2. This CDR3 region has 19 residues. CDR1 SGHRS and CDR2 YFSETQ come from the germline V gene. V lost 4 bases, J lost 5 bases, and 23 bases stayed unmatched. The CDR3 nucleotides are TGCGCCAGCAGCCTGGAGACTGGGGCTAGCGGGTACCCAGAGGACGAGCAGTACTTC. It codes for CASSLETGASGYPEDEQYF.

V is TRBV28 and J is TRBJ1-4; 7 bases fit TRBD1. With 5 bases clipped from V and 0 bases from J, the junction kept 6 bases outside the gene matches. Germline V lookup: CDR1 MDHEN, CDR2 SYDVKM. The CDR3 contains 16 residues. CDR3 protein: CASSMTGTATNEKLFF. For the CDR3, the DNA is TGTGCCAGCAGTATGACAGGGACCGCAACTAATGAAAAACTGTTTTTT.

The chain uses TRBV5-1 and TRBJ1-3; 10 bases are shared with TRBD1. V was pared by 0 bases and J by 1 base, with 1 base of the junction left unmatched. Germline CDR1 and CDR2: SGHRS and YFSETQ. The CDR3 is 16 amino acids. CDR3 in amino acids: CASSLAGQGSGNTIYF. CDR3 sequence (DNA): TGCGCCAGCAGCTTGGCGGGACAGGGGTCTGGAAACACCATATATTTT.

The chain has TRBV19 and TRBJ2-2; 8 nucleotides match TRBD1. Germline V gene sequence: CDR1 LNHDA, CDR2 SQIVND (reference sequence). With V trimmed by 3 bases and J by 5 bases, 11 bases remained unmatched. The CDR3 totals 17 residues. The chain's CDR3 is CASSIPTRQGATGELFF. The CDR3 DNA is TGTGCCAGTAGTATCCCGACCCGGCAGGGGGCTACCGGGGAGCTGTTTTTT.

V is TRBV7-2 and J is TRBJ1-3, with D unclear. The length of the CDR3 is 16 residues. Looked up from germline, CDR1 is SGHTA and CDR2 is FQGNSA. V was pared by 1 base and J by 0 bases, with 10 bases between. CDR3: CASSLGSGFSGNTIYF. DNA of the CDR3: TGTGCCAGCAGCTTAGGTTCAGGCTTCTCTGGAAACACCATATATTTT.

The rearrangement joins TRBV6-6 to TRBJ2-5; tentatively, D is TRBD2 (6 bases). Trimming stripped 7 bases from V and 5 bases from J, with 14 bases between. CDR3 length equals 13 residues. CDR1 is MNHNY, CDR2 SVGAGI, per germline (reference sequence). The CDR3 nucleotides are TGTGCCAGCACGGGACTCGGCAGTGAGACCCAGTACTTC. It encodes CASTGLGSETQYF.

This chain connects TRBV5-6 to TRBJ2-3; 7 bases map to TRBD2. The CDR3 is 14 residues long. Germline CDR1 SGHDT, CDR2 YYEEEE. V shed 5 bases, J shed 0 bases, and the junction held 3 bases outside the gene matches. The CDR3 nucleotides read TGTGCCAGCAGGCCGGGGGGTAGCACAGATACGCAGTATTTT. Its translation: CASRPGGSTDTQYF.

The chain is built from TRBV6-5 and TRBJ2-3; 7 bases are a match to TRBD1. J gave up 1 base and V 10 bases, and 11 bases lay outside the gene matches. Germline-derived CDR1 and CDR2 are MNHEY and SVGAGI. The CDR3 runs to 15 residues. The CDR3 spells CATRARQGGTDTQYF. The CDR3 coding sequence is TGTGCCACAAGGGCCAGACAGGGAGGCACAGATACGCAGTATTTT.

The chain uses TRBV28 and TRBJ1-2; TRBD1 might be the D (6 bases). The CDR3 covers 14 residues. Germline CDR1 is MDHEN and CDR2 is SYDVKM. Trimming took off 6 bases at V and 3 bases at J, with 14 bases between the two ends. CDR3 sequence: CASSPAGDHYGYTF. For the CDR3, the DNA is TGTGCCAGCAGCCCCGCAGGGGACCACTATGGCTACACCTTC.